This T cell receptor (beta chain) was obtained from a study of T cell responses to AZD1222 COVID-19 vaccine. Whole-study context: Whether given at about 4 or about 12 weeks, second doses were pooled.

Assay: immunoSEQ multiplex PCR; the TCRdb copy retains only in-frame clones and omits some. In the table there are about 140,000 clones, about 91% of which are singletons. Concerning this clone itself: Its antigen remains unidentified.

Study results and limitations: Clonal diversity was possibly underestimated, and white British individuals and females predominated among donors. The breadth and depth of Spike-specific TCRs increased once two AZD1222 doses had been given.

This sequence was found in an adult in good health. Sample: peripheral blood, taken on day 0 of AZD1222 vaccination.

The CDR3: CASSPRGKNEQYF. As DNA, the CDR3 is TGTGCCAGCAGCCCCAGGGGGAAGAACGAGCAGTACTTC. This rearrangement joins TRBV27 to TRBJ2-7; 7 bases agree with TRBD1. This CDR3 is 13 amino acids long. Trimming cost V 6 bases and J 5 bases; bases outside gene matches: 7. Germline CDR1 MNHEY, CDR2 SMNVEV (reference sequence).